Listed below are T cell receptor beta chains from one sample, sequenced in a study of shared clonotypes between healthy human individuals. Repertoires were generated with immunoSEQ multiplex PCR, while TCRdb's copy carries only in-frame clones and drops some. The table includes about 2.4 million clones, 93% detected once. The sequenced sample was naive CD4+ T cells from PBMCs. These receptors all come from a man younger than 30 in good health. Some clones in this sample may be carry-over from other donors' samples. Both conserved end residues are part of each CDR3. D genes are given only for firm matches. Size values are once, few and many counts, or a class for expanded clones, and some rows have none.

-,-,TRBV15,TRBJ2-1,CATSRDKGGGSYNEQFF,TGTGCCACCAGCAGAGATAAGGGGGGAGGCTCCTACAATGAGCAGTTCTTC
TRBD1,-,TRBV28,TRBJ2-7,CASRSTGGLVEQYF,TGTGCCAGCAGGTCGACAGGGGGTCTAGTAGAGCAGTACTTC
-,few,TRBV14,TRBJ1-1,CASSQTNTEAFF,TGTGCCAGCAGCCAGACGAACACTGAAGCTTTCTTT
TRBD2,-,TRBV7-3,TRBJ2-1,CASSFAGTSGSYNEQFF,TGTGCCAGCAGCTTCGCCGGGACTAGCGGCTCCTACAATGAGCAGTTCTTC
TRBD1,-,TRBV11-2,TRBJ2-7,CASSLGGQGTGTKYF,TGTGCCAGCAGCTTAGGGGGACAGGGTACCGGGACCAAGTACTTC
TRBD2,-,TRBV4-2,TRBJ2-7,CASSPRGGESYEQYF,TGTGCCAGCAGCCCCCGGGGGGGCGAGTCCTACGAGCAGTACTTC
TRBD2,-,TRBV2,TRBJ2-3,CASTGLAGGDTQYF,TGTGCCAGCACGGGACTAGCGGGAGGGGATACGCAGTATTTT
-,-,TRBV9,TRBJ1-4,CASSQGTTNEKLFF,TGTGCCAGCAGCCAGGGAACAACTAATGAAAAACTGTTTTTT
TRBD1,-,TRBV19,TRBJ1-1,CASSIRDRGPAFF,TGTGCCAGTAGTATAAGGGACAGGGGGCCAGCTTTCTTT
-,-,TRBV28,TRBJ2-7,CASSLVGRYYEQYF,TGTGCCAGCAGTTTAGTAGGCCGATACTACGAGCAGTACTTC
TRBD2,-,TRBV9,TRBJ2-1,CASSPPGLAAYNEQFF,TGTGCCAGCAGCCCCCCGGGACTAGCGGCATACAATGAGCAGTTCTTC
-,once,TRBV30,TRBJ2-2,CAWSVPGGANTGELFF,TGTGCCTGGAGTGTACCAGGCGGCGCGAACACCGGGGAGCTGTTTTTT
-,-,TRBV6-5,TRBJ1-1,CASSYEGNWGNTEAFF,TGTGCCAGCAGTTACGAGGGGAACTGGGGGAACACTGAAGCTTTCTTT
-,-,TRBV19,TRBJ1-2,CASGPGGHYGYTF,TGTGCCAGTGGCCCTGGGGGACACTATGGCTACACCTTC
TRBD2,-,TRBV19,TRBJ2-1,CASNRRLAGEVDEQFF,TGTGCCAGTAACCGTCGACTAGCGGGAGAGGTGGATGAGCAGTTCTTC
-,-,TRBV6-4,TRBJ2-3,CASSDQGEAPTDTQYF,TGTGCCAGCAGCGACCAGGGGGAGGCCCCCACAGATACGCAGTATTTT
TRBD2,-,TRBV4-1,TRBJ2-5,CASAGGPLETQYF,TGCGCCAGCGCGGGAGGGCCCTTGGAGACCCAGTACTTC
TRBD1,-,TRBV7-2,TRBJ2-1,CASIWDRSSNEQFF,TGTGCCAGCATATGGGACAGGAGTTCCAATGAGCAGTTCTTC
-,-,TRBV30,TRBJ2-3,CAWSFGGVSTDTQYF,TGTGCCTGGAGTTTTGGCGGGGTTAGCACAGATACGCAGTATTTT
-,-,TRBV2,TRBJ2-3,CAGRTEPTDTQYF,TGTGCCGGGCGGACAGAACCCACAGATACGCAGTATTTT
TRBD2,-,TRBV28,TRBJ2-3,CASSITSGRNTQYF,TGTGCCAGCAGTATCACTAGCGGGAGAAATACGCAGTATTTT
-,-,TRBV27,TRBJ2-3,CASSLRTATDTQYF,TGTGCCAGCAGTTTAAGGACGGCCACAGATACGCAGTATTTT
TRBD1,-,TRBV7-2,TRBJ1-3,CASSEDRGRIDTIYF,TGTGCCAGCAGCGAAGACAGGGGAAGGATCGACACCATATATTTT
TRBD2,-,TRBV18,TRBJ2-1,CASSRRTSGYNEQFF,TGTGCCAGCTCACGAAGGACTAGCGGGTACAATGAGCAGTTCTTC
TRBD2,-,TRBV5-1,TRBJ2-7,CASSPLAGVSYEQYF,TGCGCCAGCAGCCCCCTCGCGGGGGTCTCCTACGAGCAGTACTTC
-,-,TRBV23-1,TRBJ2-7,CASTRGRQRYEQYF,TGCGCCAGCACCCGAGGCAGGCAACGTTACGAGCAGTACTTC
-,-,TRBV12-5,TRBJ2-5,CASGFDGSQETQYF,TGTGCTAGTGGTTTCGACGGCTCCCAAGAGACCCAGTACTTC
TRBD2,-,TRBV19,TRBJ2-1,CASSPRTSGWEQFF,TGTGCCAGTAGTCCCCGGACTAGCGGATGGGAGCAGTTCTTC
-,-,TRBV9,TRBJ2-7,CASSVGQGNYEQYF,TGTGCCAGCAGCGTAGGGCAGGGTAACTACGAGCAGTACTTC
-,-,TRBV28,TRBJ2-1,CASSSGLLEQFF,TGTGCCAGCAGTTCCGGACTGCTCGAGCAGTTCTTC
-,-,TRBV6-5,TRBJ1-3,CASSYYRPDSGNTIYF,TGTGCCAGCAGTTACTATAGACCGGACTCTGGAAACACCATATATTTT
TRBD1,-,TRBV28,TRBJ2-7,CASSTPDRAYEQYF,TGTGCCAGCAGCACCCCCGACAGGGCCTACGAGCAGTACTTC
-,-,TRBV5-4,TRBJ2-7,CASRLTRDAYEQYF,TGTGCCAGCAGATTGACACGGGATGCCTACGAGCAGTACTTC
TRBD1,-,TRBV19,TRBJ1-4,CASSSTGSEKLFF,TGTGCCAGTAGTTCGACAGGGAGTGAAAAACTGTTTTTT
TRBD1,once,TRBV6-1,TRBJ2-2,CASTTGAGELFF,TGTGCCAGCACCACAGGGGCCGGGGAGCTGTTTTTT
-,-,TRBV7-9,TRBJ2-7,CASSLDSAPVLPYEQYF,TGTGCCAGCAGCTTAGATTCCGCCCCAGTCCTGCCCTACGAGCAGTACTTC
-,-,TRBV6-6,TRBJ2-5,CASIKPGQYETQYF,TGTGCCAGCATCAAACCCGGACAGTACGAGACCCAGTACTTC
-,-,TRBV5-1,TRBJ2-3,CASTPGISTDTQYF,TGCGCCAGCACCCCCGGAATTAGCACAGATACGCAGTATTTT
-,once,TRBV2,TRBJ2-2,CASSEATVGELFF,TGTGCCAGCAGTGAGGCGACGGTCGGGGAGCTGTTTTTT
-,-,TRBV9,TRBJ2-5,CASSRSGGTQYF,TGTGCCAGCAGCCGTTCCGGGGGGACCCAGTACTTC
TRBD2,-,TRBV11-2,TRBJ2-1,CASSFTTGTSGRYGNEQFF,TGTGCCAGCAGCTTCACCACGGGTACTAGCGGGAGGTACGGGAATGAGCAGTTCTTC